This TCR beta chain was observed in a study of blood T cell repertoires in COVID-19. Study-level background: Samples came from the United States, Italy and Spain, spanning acute and convalescent COVID-19. T cells, B-cell-depleted T cells, or PBMCs supplied cDNA or gDNA.

Original processing notes: From reference gene primer amplification, estimates of nucleated cell counts were derived. The assay was immunoSEQ multiplex PCR, and TCRdb's table has in-frame clones only and misses some. That table gives V, J and clone size, and the DNA gave D and trimming. Found here are around 280,000 clones, around 87% of them singletons; the top ten hold roughly 2.1%. CDR3 length: 12 amino acids. The V end was cut by 5 bases, the J end by 4 bases, with 9 bases between. Germline loops: CDR1 ENHRY, CDR2 SYGVKD. The gene calls are TRBV10-3 and TRBJ2-7, with D maybe TRBD2 (5 bases). Sequenced sample: peripheral blood. The sequence was collected from a woman in her twenties or thirties who had recovered from COVID-19. For the CDR3, the DNA is TGTGCCATCAGTCAAGCGGCTTACGAGCAGTACTTC. Translation gives CAISQAAYEQYF.